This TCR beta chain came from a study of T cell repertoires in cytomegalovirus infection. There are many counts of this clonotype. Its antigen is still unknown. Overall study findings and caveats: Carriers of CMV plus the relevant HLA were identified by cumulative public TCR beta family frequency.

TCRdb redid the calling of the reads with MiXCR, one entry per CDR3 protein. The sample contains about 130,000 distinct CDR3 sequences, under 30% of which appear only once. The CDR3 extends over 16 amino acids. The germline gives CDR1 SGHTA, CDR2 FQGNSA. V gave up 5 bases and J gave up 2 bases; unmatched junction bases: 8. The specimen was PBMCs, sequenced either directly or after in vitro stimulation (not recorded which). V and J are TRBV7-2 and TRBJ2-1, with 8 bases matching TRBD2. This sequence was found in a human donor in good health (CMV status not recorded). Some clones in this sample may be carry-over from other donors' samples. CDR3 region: CASSPQGLEPYNEQFF. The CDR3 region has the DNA TGTGCCAGCAGCCCCCAGGGACTAGAGCCCTACAATGAGCAGTTCTTC.